Detailed here is one T cell receptor beta chain. What antigen it recognizes has not been identified. The CDR3 end falls 3 residues outside the read, so it is completed with the germline J gene. Every participant had a single incident cervical HPV16 infection, and women with prevalent HPV16 infections were excluded. Cervical HPV DNA was detected with MY09/MY11 PCR, and genotyping was done with dot-blot hybridization. Roughly 16 mL of heparinized blood were centrifuged, and the buffy coat was split into aliquots, frozen at -30 degrees C, and then kept at -80 degrees C. Genomic DNA was extracted from buffy coat specimens using QIAGEN kits. CDR1 and CDR2 were assigned from the germline V gene (reference sequence) as DFQATT and SNEGSKA. From cysteine to phenylalanine, the CDR3 is 18 amino acids long. Part of the CDR3 DNA is given, 45 bases translated from base 1. V is trimmed back by 5 bases and J by 2 bases, and the junction contains 11 bases that no gene match accounts for.

The data were obtained in a study of T cells in women clearing cervical HPV infection listed by TCRdb under 2018. At the level of the whole study: The cases were about 27 women with histologically confirmed HPV16-related CIN3 or worse, and 2 of these cases were invasive cancers. Controls were 20 to 30 women whose single incident HPV16 infection cleared within 12 months without precancer or cancer developing. Blood from cases was drawn at the visit where the lesion was first identified, while blood from controls was drawn once the infection was no longer detected. Among cases, blood sampling occurred a median of about 160 days after lesion detection, with an interquartile range of roughly 90 to 200 days. Since HLA typing was available for only a few women, HLA type could not be ruled out as a confounder. An exploratory proof-of-principle case-control study, nested within the Guanacaste HPV Natural History Study in Costa Rica, was conducted to compare TCR repertoires across cervical HPV16 outcomes. Cases were matched to controls by age within five years and by the year the sample was collected. A median age of approximately 31 years was observed in cases versus over 37 in controls, and no significant differences in baseline characteristics were found. The parent cohort enrolled 10,049 women aged 18 or older in Guanacaste, Costa Rica, during about 1993 to 1994 and followed them for seven to eight years. Five blinded duplicates per group were added as quality controls, so that 60 or so samples were obtained: 50 or so participants and some 10 replicates. Broader findings and caveats from the paper: The cross-sectional design could not show whether the associations came before the infection or were a result of it, and neither effector/memory subsets nor HPV-specific T cells were isolated. Because the number of T cells in each sample was unknown, differences in richness could reflect differing T-cell content rather than repertoire biology. Random forest classifiers that combined richness and V gene abundances separated cases from controls with an estimated AUC of less than 0.85. TCR repertoire richness was significantly higher in CIN3+ cases than in controls across sequencing depths, while evenness did not differ. TRBV6-7 relative abundance was lower in cases than in controls (around 0.11% versus 0.15%; Bonferroni P = 0.0008).

Using the immunoSEQ assay, multiplex PCR amplified TCR beta CDR3 regions from an average of approximately 1,200 ng of genomic DNA per sample. Primer bias was corrected in the assay by using a complete synthetic TCR repertoire to establish an amplification baseline. The amplicons were sequenced on the Illumina platform. The authors' analysis ran thus. Error correction of the sequences involved clustering with frequency ratios plus a modified nearest-neighbor algorithm, after which the sequences were analyzed in the immunoSEQ Analyzer using IMGT gene definitions. TCR richness and evenness were averaged over 20 rarefaction repeats at each rarefaction depth, excluding samples with fewer sequences than the depth. Wilcoxon rank sum tests with FDR correction were used to compare V, D and J gene relative abundances between the groups. In the blinded duplicates, the intraclass correlation was approximately 96% for TCR richness and averaged about 80% across 66 gene segments. The table was pulled from immuneACCESS by TCRdb, which kept in-frame rearrangements only. Such tables lose some clones; where checked, under half of the loss comes from unresolved V genes, and the rest has no known cause. Clonal size and the V and J genes are those of that table, whereas D and trimming came from the DNA. The sample table holds more than 40,000 clones. The ten largest clonotypes hold approximately 1% of the sample.

The chain couples TRBV20-1 to TRBJ2-3; TRBD2 matches 15 bases in the middle. The sequence derives from a woman aged 18 to 75 with a cervical HPV16 infection that either progressed to CIN3+ or cleared (not recorded which). Source material: blood buffy coat. CDR3 reads: CSASGLAGGIYNTDTQYF. The sequenced part of the CDR3 DNA is TGCAGTGCTTCGGGACTAGCGGGGGGCATATACAACACAGATACG.